This T cell receptor beta chain was sequenced for a study of Graves' ophthalmopathy and Graves' hyperthyroidism. Study-wide points: Blood contained most expanded thyroid clonotypes exceeding 0.001 frequency.

The J segment lost 0 bases and the V segment lost 5 bases, leaving 8 bases of the junction unmatched. This CDR3 has 17 residues. In germline, CDR1 is SGHAT, CDR2 FQNNGV. Excluded: other autoimmune disease, uncontrolled infection, pregnancy or lactation. This clonotype occurred a few times. Its antigen remains unknown. The TCR beta CDR3 regions underwent amplification from RNA transcripts. The library came from an HTBI-primed first-round RT-PCR and a second-round multiplex PCR. In TCRdb, the multiplex PCR reads were re-called with MiXCR into one record per CDR3 protein. Of 200,000 to 250,000 distinct CDR3 sequences listed, 20% to 25% are singletons.

The sample taken for sequencing was peripheral blood. The chain carries TRBV11-2 and TRBJ2-3, with 10 bases lining up with TRBD2. The clonotype originates from a woman aged 45-59 years with Graves' ophthalmopathy. CDR3 sequence (DNA): TGTGCCAGCAGCCCCCGGACTAGCGGTACTAGCACAGATACGCAGTATTTT. This encodes CASSPRTSGTSTDTQYF.